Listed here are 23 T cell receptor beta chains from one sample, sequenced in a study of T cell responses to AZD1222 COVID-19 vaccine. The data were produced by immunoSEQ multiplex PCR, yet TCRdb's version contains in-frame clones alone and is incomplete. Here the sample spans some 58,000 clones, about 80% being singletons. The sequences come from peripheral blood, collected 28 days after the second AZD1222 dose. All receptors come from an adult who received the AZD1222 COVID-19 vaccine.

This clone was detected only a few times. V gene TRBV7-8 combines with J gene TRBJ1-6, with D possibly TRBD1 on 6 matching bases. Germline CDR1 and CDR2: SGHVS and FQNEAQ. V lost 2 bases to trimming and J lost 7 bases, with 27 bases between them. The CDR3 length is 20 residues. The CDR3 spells CASSLSDAGGRVFVNSPLHF. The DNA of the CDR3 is TGTGCCAGCAGCTTATCTGACGCCGGGGGCAGGGTATTTGTAAATTCACCCCTCCACTTT.

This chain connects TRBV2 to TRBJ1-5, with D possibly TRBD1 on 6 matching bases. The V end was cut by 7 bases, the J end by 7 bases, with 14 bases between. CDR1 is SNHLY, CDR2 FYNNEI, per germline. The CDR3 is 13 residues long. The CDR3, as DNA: TGTGCCAGCACGCAGGGGAGGGACCAGCCCCAGCATTTT. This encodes CASTQGRDQPQHF.

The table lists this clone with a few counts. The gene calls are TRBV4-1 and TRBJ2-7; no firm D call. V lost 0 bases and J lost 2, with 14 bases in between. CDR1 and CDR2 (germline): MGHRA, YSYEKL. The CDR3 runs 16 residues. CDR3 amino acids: CASSQEVSPRPYEQYF. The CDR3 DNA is TGCGCCAGCAGCCAAGAAGTGTCACCTCGTCCCTACGAGCAGTACTTC.

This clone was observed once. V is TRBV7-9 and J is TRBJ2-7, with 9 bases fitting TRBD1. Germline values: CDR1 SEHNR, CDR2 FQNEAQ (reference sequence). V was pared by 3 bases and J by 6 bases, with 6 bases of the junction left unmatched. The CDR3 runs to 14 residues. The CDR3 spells CASSFEGQGIEQYF. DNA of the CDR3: TGTGCCAGCAGCTTTGAAGGACAGGGGATCGAGCAGTACTTC.

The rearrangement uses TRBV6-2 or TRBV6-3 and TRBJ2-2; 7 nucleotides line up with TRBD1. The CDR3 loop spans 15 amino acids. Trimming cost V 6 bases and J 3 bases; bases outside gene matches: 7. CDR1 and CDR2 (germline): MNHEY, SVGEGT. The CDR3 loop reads CASSRQGFDTGELFF. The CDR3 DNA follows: TGTGCCAGCAGCAGACAGGGTTTCGACACCGGGGAGCTGTTTTTT.

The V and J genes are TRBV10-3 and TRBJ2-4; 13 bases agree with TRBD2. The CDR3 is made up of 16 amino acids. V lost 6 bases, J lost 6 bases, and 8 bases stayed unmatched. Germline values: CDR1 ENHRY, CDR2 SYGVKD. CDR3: CAISPGLAGASNIQYF. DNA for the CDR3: TGTGCCATCAGCCCCGGACTAGCGGGGGCCTCAAACATTCAGTACTTC.

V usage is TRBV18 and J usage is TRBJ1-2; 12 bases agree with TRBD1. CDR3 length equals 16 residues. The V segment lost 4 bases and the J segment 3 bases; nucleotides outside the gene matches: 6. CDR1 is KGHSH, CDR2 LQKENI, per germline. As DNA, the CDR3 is TGTGCCAGCTCACACTCGGGACAGGGGGCGGACTATGGCTACACCTTC. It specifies CASSHSGQGADYGYTF.

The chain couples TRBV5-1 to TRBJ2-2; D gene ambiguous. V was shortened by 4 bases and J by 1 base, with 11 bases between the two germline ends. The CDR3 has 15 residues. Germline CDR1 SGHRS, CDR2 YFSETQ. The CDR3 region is CASSQTWGNTGELFF. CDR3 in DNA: TGCGCCAGCAGCCAGACCTGGGGGAACACCGGGGAGCTGTTTTTT.

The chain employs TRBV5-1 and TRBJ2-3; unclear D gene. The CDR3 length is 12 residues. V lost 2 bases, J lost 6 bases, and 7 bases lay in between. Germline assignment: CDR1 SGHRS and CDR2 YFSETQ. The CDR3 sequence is CASSLEWDTQYF. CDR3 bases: TGCGCCAGCAGCTTAGAGTGGGATACGCAGTATTTT.

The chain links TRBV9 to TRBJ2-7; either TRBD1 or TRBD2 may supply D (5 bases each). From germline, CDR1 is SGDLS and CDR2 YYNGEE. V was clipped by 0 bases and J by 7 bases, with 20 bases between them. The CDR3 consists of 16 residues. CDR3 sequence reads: CASSVAAAGRAGEQYF. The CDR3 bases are TGTGCCAGCAGCGTAGCTGCGGCAGGGAGAGCAGGGGAGCAGTACTTC.

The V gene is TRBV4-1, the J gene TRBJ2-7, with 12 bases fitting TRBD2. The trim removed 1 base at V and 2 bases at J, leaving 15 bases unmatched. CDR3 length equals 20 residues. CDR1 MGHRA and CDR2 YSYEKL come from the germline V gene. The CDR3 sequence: CASSQVLSLAGGPPPYEQYV. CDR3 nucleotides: TGCGCCAGCAGCCAAGTCCTTTCACTAGCGGGGGGCCCTCCCCCCTACGAGCAGTACGTC.

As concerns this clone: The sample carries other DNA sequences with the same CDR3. CDR3: CASSNAGNTEAFF. DNA for the CDR3: TGTGCCAGCAGCAACGCGGGGAACACTGAAGCTTTCTTT. The chain joins TRBV6-2 or TRBV6-3 to TRBJ1-1; D remains ambiguous. The CDR3 runs 13 residues. Trimming took off 6 bases at V and 1 base at J, with 9 bases between the two ends. In germline, CDR1 is MNHEY, CDR2 SVGEGT.

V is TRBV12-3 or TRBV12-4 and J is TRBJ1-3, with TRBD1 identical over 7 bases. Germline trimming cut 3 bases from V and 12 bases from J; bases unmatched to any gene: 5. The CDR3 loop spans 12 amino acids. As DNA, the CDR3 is TGTGCCAGCAGTTTTGCACAGGGGCACATATATTTT. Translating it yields CASSFAQGHIYF.

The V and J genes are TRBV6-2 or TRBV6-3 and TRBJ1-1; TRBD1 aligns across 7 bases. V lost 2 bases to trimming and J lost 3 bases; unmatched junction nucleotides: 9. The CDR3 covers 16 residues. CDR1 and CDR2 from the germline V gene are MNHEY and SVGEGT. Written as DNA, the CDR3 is TGTGCCAGCAGTTACCGAGGGGGCCTCGGCGACACTGAAGCTTTCTTT. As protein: CASSYRGGLGDTEAFF.

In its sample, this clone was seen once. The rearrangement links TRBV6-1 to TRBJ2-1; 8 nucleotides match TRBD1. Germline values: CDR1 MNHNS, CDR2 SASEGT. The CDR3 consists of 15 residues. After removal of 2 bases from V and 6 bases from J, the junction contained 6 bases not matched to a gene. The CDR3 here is CASSESGQGVNEQFF. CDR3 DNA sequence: TGTGCCAGCAGTGAAAGCGGACAGGGAGTCAATGAGCAGTTCTTC.

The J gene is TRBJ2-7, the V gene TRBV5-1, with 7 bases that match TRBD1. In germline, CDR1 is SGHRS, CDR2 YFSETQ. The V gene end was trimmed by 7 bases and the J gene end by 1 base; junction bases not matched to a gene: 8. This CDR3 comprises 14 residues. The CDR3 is CASRQGLRSYEQYF. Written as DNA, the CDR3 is TGCGCCAGCCGACAGGGCTTACGGTCCTACGAGCAGTACTTC. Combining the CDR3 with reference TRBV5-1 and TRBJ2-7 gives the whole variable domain KAGVTQTPRYLIKTRGQQVTLSCSPISGHRSVSWYQQTPGQGLQFLFEYFSETQRNKGNFPGRFSGRQFSNSRSEMNVSTLELGDSALYLCASRQGLRSYEQYFGPGTRLTVT.

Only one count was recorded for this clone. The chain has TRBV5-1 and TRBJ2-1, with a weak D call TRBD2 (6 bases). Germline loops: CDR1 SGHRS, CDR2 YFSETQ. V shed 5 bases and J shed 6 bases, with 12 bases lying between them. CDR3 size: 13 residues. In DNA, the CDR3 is TGCGCCAGCAGTGAGCGGGCTCTCAATGAGCAGTTCTTC. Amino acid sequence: CASSERALNEQFF.

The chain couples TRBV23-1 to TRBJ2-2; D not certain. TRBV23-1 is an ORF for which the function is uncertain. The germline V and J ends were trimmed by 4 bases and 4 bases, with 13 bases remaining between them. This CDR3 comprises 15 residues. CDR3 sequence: CASSLKSEFTGELFF. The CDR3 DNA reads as TGCGCCAGCAGTCTTAAGTCAGAATTCACCGGGGAGCTGTTTTTT.

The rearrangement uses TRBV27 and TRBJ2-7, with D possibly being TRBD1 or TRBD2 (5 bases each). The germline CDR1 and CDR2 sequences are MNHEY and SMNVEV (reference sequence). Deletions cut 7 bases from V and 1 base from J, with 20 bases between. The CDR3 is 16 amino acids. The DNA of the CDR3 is TGTGCCAGCACCCCATCCTTTGGGACGCATTCCTACGAGCAGTACTTC. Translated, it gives CASTPSFGTHSYEQYF.

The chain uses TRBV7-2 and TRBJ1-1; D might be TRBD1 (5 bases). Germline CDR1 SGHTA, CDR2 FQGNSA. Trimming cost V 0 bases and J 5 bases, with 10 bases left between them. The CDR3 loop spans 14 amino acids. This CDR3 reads CASSLAGRVTEAFF. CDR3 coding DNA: TGTGCCAGCAGCTTAGCTGGCAGGGTAACTGAAGCTTTCTTT. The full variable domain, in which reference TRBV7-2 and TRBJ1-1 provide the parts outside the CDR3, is GAGVSQSPSNKVTEKGKDVELRCDPISGHTALYWYRQSLGQGLEFLIYFQGNSAPDKSGLPSDRFSAERTGGSVSTLTIQRTQQEDSAVYLCASSLAGRVTEAFFGQGTRLTVV.

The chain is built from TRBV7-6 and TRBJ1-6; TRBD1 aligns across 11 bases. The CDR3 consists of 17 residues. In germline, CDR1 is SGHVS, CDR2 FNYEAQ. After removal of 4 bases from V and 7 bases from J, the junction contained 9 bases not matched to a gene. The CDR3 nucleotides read TGTGCCAGCAGCTCTGGGATTGGACAGGGGGCGAATTCACCCCTCCACTTT. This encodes CASSSGIGQGANSPLHF. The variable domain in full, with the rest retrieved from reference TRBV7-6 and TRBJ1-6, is GAGVSQSPRYKVTKRGQDVALRCDPISGHVSLYWYRQALGQGPEFLTYFNYEAQQDKSGLPNDRFSAERPEGSISTLTIQRTEQRDSAMYRCASSSGIGQGANSPLHFGNGTRLTVT.

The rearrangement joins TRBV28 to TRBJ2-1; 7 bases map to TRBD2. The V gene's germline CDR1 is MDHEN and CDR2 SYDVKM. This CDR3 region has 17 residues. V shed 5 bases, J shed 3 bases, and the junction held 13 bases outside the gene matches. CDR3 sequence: CASSTLTSVSYYNEQFF. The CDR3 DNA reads TGTGCCAGCAGTACTCTAACTAGCGTTAGTTACTACAATGAGCAGTTCTTC.

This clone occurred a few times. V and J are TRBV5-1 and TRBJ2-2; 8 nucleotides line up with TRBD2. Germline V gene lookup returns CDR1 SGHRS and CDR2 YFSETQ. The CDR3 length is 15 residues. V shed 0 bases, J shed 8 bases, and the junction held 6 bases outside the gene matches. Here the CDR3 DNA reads TGCGCCAGCAGCTTGGTTGCGGGAGGAACTGGGGAGCTGTTTTTT. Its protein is CASSLVAGGTGELFF.